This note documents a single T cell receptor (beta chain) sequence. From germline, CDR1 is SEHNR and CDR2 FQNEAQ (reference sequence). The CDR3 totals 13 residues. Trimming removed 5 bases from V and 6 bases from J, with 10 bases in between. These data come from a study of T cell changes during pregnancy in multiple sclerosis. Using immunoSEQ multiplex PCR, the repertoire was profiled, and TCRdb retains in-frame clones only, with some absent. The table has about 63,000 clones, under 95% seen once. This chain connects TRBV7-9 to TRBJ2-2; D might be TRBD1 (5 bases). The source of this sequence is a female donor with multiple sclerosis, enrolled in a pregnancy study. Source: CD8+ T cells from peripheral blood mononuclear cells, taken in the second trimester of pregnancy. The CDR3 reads CASSRIQAGELFF. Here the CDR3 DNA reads TGTGCCAGCAGCCGTATACAGGCCGGGGAGCTGTTTTTT.